This T cell receptor (beta chain) was recorded in a study of blood T cell repertoires in COVID-19. The cohort comprised adults aged about 18 to 89 years residing in some 24 US areas. Germline V lookup: CDR1 MDHEN, CDR2 SYDVKM. There are 13 residues in the CDR3. The V gene lost 6 bases and the J gene lost 7 bases, with 13 bases spanning the gap. Clones were sequenced by immunoSEQ multiplex PCR, and TCRdb holds only the in-frame ones, with some missing. The sample lists about 470,000 clones, around 90% occurring once. V gene TRBV28 combines with J gene TRBJ1-5; D is perhaps TRBD1 (5 bases). The source material was PBMCs or T cells enriched from blood (not recorded which). This receptor was obtained from a woman under 30 who had recovered from COVID-19. CDR3 coding DNA: TGTGCCAGCAGCTTGGGGCCCCCCCAGCCCCAGCATTTT. Residues: CASSLGPPQPQHF.